This T cell receptor (beta chain) originates from a study of cytotoxic CD8 clonotypes in ibrutinib-treated CLL (dated by TCRdb to the early 2020s). In the study overall: The cohort was composed of ten to eleven relapsed/refractory and roughly 16 treatment-naive patients; IGHV unmutated status was identified in some 17 patients. The response samples were drawn at a median of roughly eleven months into treatment, with a range of roughly 6 to 40 months. On average, each sample had 255,043 productive templates and more than 75,000 productive rearrangements. Patients were still on ibrutinib when every remission and progressive disease sample was collected. Cryopreserved peripheral blood mononuclear cells were collected before treatment, at response, and at either disease progression or sustained remission. Of the roughly 86 people in the trial, around 26 had longitudinal samples available. Partial responses were observed in some 24 patients and complete responses in 2; after a median follow-up of around 68 months, remission was maintained in around 14 patients and progression was observed in approximately twelve.

In regard to this clone: Its antigen remains unidentified. No quality values exist for individual bases; no much larger clone is one base distant.

What the work shows at the level of the full study, not this receptor alone: Sampling times were not matched between sustained-remission and progressing patients, and lymph node repertoires were not studied. Public clonotypes were rare and either shrank or stayed stable during treatment, and the rise in clonality at ibrutinib response reflected expansion of private clonotypes. Baseline clonality exceeded that of age-matched healthy donors and correlated strongly with circulating CD8+ T-cell counts. At ibrutinib response clonality went up, during sustained remission it held steady, and at progression it dropped back toward baseline.

The germline V gene encodes CDR1 SEHNR and CDR2 FQNEAQ (reference sequence). The cysteine opens and the phenylalanine closes a CDR3 of 14 amino acids. Only the CDR3 region is kept as DNA, spanning 42 bases read in frame from base 1. V loses 1 base at its end and J loses 8 bases; junction bases beyond the gene matches: 7. The goal of deep resolution MiSeq sequencing was a depth between 1 in 1 million and 1 in 200,000 T cells, and coverage averaged 10x per clonotype. The immunoSEQ hsTCRB Kit was used to generate TCR beta libraries. In the paper's pipeline: Data were analyzed with ImmunoSEQ Data Assistant and ImmunoSEQ Analyzer, with V, D and J genes assigned per IMGT definitions. Clonality, which ranges from 0 to 1, was calculated as one minus the normalized Shannon entropy of productive rearrangement frequencies. Public clonotype analysis was restricted to overrepresented clonotypes comprising at least 0.05% of each patient's repertoire. Approximately 13 age-matched healthy donor repertoires from immuneACCESS served as clonality controls. TCRdb holds this immuneACCESS table with in-frame rearrangements only. Some clones are missing; in checked studies, unresolved V genes explain under half, and the rest has no known cause. V and J calls and clone size are copied from that table; D and trimming were computed from the DNA. The sample data list about 130,000 clones, and 76% of these were observed just once. Clones ranked in the top ten supply around 4.9% of the sample.

Per the publication, the time point label means: 20 to 30 months on ibrutinib. For TCR beta library preparation, approximately 2.2 micrograms of genomic DNA were isolated from cryopreserved PBMCs. Longitudinal blood samples from CLL patients on ibrutinib monotherapy were analyzed using high-throughput TCR beta sequencing. Patients were enrolled in a phase 2 open-label single-center ibrutinib monotherapy trial. This specimen was PBMCs, taken after 24 months of ibrutinib treatment. The sequence joins TRBV7-9 to TRBJ1-2; 7 nucleotides in the junction match TRBD1. This receptor was identified in a human donor with chronic lymphocytic leukemia. The DNA sequence is as follows: TGTGCCAGCAGCTTAGGAGGACAGGCAAGGGGCTACACCTTC. The encoded protein is CASSLGGQARGYTF.